This T cell receptor (beta chain) was identified during a study of early T cells in non-severe SARS-CoV-2 infection. Study outcomes and limitations: Missing private and CD4 specificities, VDJdb matching favored anti-spike CD8 responses.

Attached unique molecular identifiers marked individual cDNA molecules. TCRdb reprocessed the 5' RACE reads with MiXCR, giving one entry per CDR3 protein. Of 85,000 to 90,000 distinct CDR3 sequences listed, 12% to 15% are singletons. Details on this clonotype: Its antigen remains unidentified.

The germline V gene has CDR1 MDHEN and CDR2 SYDVKM. The CDR3 totals 14 residues. Trimming cost V 7 bases and J 3 bases; bases outside gene matches: 4. The rearrangement uses TRBV28 and TRBJ2-2, with TRBD1 matching 8 bases. This TCR was recovered from an adult who was a healthcare worker with PCR-confirmed SARS-CoV-2 infection or an uninfected control (not recorded which). Sequencing was carried out using whole blood. The CDR3 here is CASTRGRYTGELFF. The CDR3 DNA reads TGTGCCAGCACCAGGGGGCGGTACACCGGGGAGCTGTTTTTT.